The source of this T cell receptor (beta chain) is a study of T cell changes during pregnancy in multiple sclerosis. Sequencing was performed with immunoSEQ multiplex PCR; in TCRdb, only in-frame clones are kept and a portion is missing. This repertoire shows 50,000 to 80,000 clones, 91% found once; its top ten account for about 5.8%. The TCR was taken from a female donor with multiple sclerosis, enrolled in a pregnancy study. Sequences were derived from CD8+ T cells from peripheral blood mononuclear cells, sampled before pregnancy.

DNA of the CDR3: TGTGCCAGCAAGACAGGGCCTTACGAGCAGTACTTC. Protein sequence: CASKTGPYEQYF. V usage is TRBV6-5 and J usage is TRBJ2-7; 7 bases agree with TRBD1. Germline V gene sequence: CDR1 MNHEY, CDR2 SVGAGI. This CDR3 contains 12 residues. After removal of 7 bases from V and 4 bases from J, the junction contained 4 bases not matched to a gene.